This T cell receptor beta chain was sequenced during a study of T cell responses to AZD1222 COVID-19 vaccine. General study results and limits: There were mostly white British donors and more females than males, and clonal diversity was possibly underestimated. Of spike-specific TCRs, nearly half reportedly target regions left unmutated in variants. Seropositive at baseline were only 5 to 7 AZD1222 recipients. Spike-wide vaccine-associated CD4 TCRs dominated at 160-218 and 743-854.

The repertoire was sequenced with immunoSEQ multiplex PCR; TCRdb's copy has only in-frame clones and lacks some. The table includes 45,000 to 55,000 clones, about 88% detected once. A remark on this clone: Its antigen is still unknown.

The V segment lost 5 bases and the J segment 0 bases; nucleotides outside the gene matches: 6. CDR1 is SGHVS and CDR2 is FNYEAQ in the germline V gene. The CDR3 length is 15 residues. This specimen was peripheral blood, taken on day 0 of AZD1222 vaccination. The receptor was isolated from an adult in good health. The chain combines TRBV7-6 with TRBJ2-5; 7 positions agree with TRBD2. Written as DNA, the CDR3 is TGTGCCAGCAGCCTGACGCGGGGGAACCAAGAGACCCAGTACTTC. Translating gives CASSLTRGNQETQYF.